The 14 T cell receptor beta chains listed next were all sequenced from one sample in a study of shared clonotypes between healthy human individuals. Using immunoSEQ multiplex PCR, the repertoire was profiled, and TCRdb retains in-frame clones only, with some absent. The table has about 460,000 clones, over 60% seen once. The sequenced sample was PBMCs. The receptor source for this set is a woman in her thirties or forties in good health. Some clones in this sample may be carry-over from other donors' samples.

The chain carries TRBV14 and TRBJ2-7, with 9 bases lining up with TRBD1. V shed 0 bases and J 5 bases; nucleotides not matched to a gene: 11. The CDR3 sequence is 17 residues long. CDR1 is SGHDN and CDR2 is FVKESK in the germline V gene. The CDR3 bases are TGTGCCAGCAGCCAAGACCCACTCGGGACAGGGAGGGACGAGCAGTACTTC. Translated: CASSQDPLGTGRDEQYF.

This clone was recorded many times. The rearrangement uses TRBV9 and TRBJ2-1; D is undetermined. Germline V CDR1 and CDR2: SGDLS, YYNGEE. The CDR3 totals 15 residues. Trimming removed 1 base from V and 3 bases from J, with 11 bases in between. The CDR3 region is CASSVMSGFYNEQFF. The DNA of the CDR3 is TGTGCCAGCAGCGTAATGTCAGGCTTCTACAATGAGCAGTTCTTC.

The chain recombines TRBV28 with TRBJ2-2, with 10 positions matching TRBD2. V shed 1 base, J shed 6 bases, and the junction held 5 bases outside the gene matches. Germline assignment: CDR1 MDHEN and CDR2 SYDVKM. The CDR3 contains 16 residues. The CDR3 DNA sequence: TGTGCCAGCAGTTTATCGCTAGCGGGAGTCTCCGGGGAGCTGTTTTTT. Translating gives CASSLSLAGVSGELFF.

About this clone itself: A far larger clone is just one base off, so this is likely a read error. The V and J genes are TRBV7-9 and TRBJ2-7; D call uncertain. This CDR3 comprises 12 residues. CDR1 and CDR2 (germline): SEHNR, FQNEAQ (reference sequence). The V and J ends lost 3 bases and 2 bases respectively, with 5 bases between them. In nucleotides, the CDR3 is TGTGCCAGCAGCTTTCCAGCCTACGAGCAGTACTTC. This gives the protein CASSFPAYEQYF.

The chain couples TRBV28 to TRBJ2-1; 10 nucleotides agree with TRBD2. Germline values: CDR1 MDHEN, CDR2 SYDVKM. Trimming removed 2 bases from V and 14 bases from J; junction bases left unmatched: 12. The CDR3 sequence is 15 residues long. The CDR3 spells CASSLDVIGTSEKFF. The CDR3 DNA is TGTGCCAGCAGTTTAGATGTCATAGGGACTAGCGAAAAGTTCTTC.

V and J are TRBV6-4 and TRBJ2-7; tentatively, D is TRBD2 (7 bases). Per the germline V gene, CDR1 is MRHNA and CDR2 is SNTAGT. This CDR3 contains 13 residues. Trimming cost V 5 bases and J 6 bases, with 14 bases left between them. The CDR3 spells CASSPGGGAEQYF. The CDR3 DNA sequence: TGTGCCAGCAGTCCTGGAGGGGGGGCCGAGCAGTACTTC.

The rearrangement links TRBV6-5 to TRBJ2-7; perhaps D is TRBD1 or TRBD2 (6 bases each). This CDR3 spans 14 amino acids. Germline CDR1 is MNHEY and CDR2 is SVGAGI. The V end was cut by 2 bases, the J end by 6 bases, with 14 bases between. DNA for the CDR3: TGTGCCAGCAGTTACCCTAGGGGGGCGGGCGAGCAGTACTTC. It encodes CASSYPRGAGEQYF.

This clone was recorded only once. For the CDR3, the DNA is TGTGCCAGCAGACTCTGGACAGGGCCCTACGAGCAGTACTTC. Protein sequence: CASRLWTGPYEQYF. The V call is TRBV28, the J call TRBJ2-7; TRBD1 matches 8 bases. V shed 6 bases and J 2 bases; nucleotides not matched to a gene: 6. The germline V gene has CDR1 MDHEN and CDR2 SYDVKM. This CDR3 has 14 amino acids.

The V and J genes are TRBV6-5 and TRBJ1-4, with 7 bases that match TRBD1. CDR1 is MNHEY, CDR2 SVGAGI, per germline. This CDR3 spans 14 amino acids. The trim removed 6 bases at V and 5 bases at J, leaving 6 bases unmatched. CDR3 DNA: TGTGCCAGCAGGACAGGGTCGTCGAATGAAAAACTGTTTTTT. As protein: CASRTGSSNEKLFF.

The chain uses TRBV14 and TRBJ2-7; TRBD2 agrees at 10 bases. Germline-derived CDR1 and CDR2 are SGHDN and FVKESK. V gave up 4 bases and J gave up 3 bases; unmatched junction bases: 9. CDR3 length equals 16 residues. The CDR3 nucleotides read TGTGCCAGCAGCCGAGCAGCTAGCGGGAGTGGCTACGAGCAGTACTTC. The encoded protein is CASSRAASGSGYEQYF.

On this clone itself: It differs at one base from a far larger clone, so likely a read error. Since no conserved phenylalanine or tryptophan closes the CDR3, a read error is the likely cause. The sample has other DNA sequences that encode this CDR3 too. The genes are TRBV7-8 and TRBJ2-7; D unresolved. Trimming cost V 6 bases and J 2 bases, with 17 bases left between them. The germline CDR1 and CDR2 sequences are SGHVS and FQNEAQ. This CDR3 is built from 15 residues. Written as DNA, the CDR3 is TGTGCCAGCAGTTTCCTCCGCTACTCACCCTACGAGCAGTACTCC. Translation gives CASSFLRYSPYEQYS.

This clone appeared a few times. Being one base from a much bigger clone, this may be a read error. This same CDR3 is encoded by further DNA sequences in the sample. The genes are TRBV30 and TRBJ2-2, with unresolved D. This CDR3 comprises 14 residues. Trimming took 2 bases from V and 5 from J, leaving 12 bases between them. Germline CDR1 GTSNPN, CDR2 SVGIG (reference sequence). DNA for the CDR3: TGTGCCTGGAGTAGAGGATATGGGACCGGGGAGCTGTTTTTT. Translated, it gives CAWSRGYGTGELFF.

This clone was detected only a few times. The genes are TRBV7-9 and TRBJ2-7; D is undetermined. CDR1 is SEHNR, CDR2 FQNEAQ, per germline (reference sequence). The CDR3 has 10 amino acids. V dropped 5 bases and J dropped 4 bases, with 3 bases sitting between them. CDR3 sequence reads: CASSNYEQYF. In nucleotides, the CDR3 is TGTGCCAGCAGCAATTACGAGCAGTACTTC.

With respect to this clone: A read error likely explains this, since a far larger clone differs by one base. The gene calls are TRBV6-4 and TRBJ2-2; TRBD2 matches at 13 bases. The germline gives CDR1 MRHNA, CDR2 SNTAGT. This CDR3 has 16 residues. In DNA, the CDR3 is TGTGCCAGCAGTGCCGACGGGACTAGCGGGACCGAGGAGCTGTTTTTT. It is translated as CASSADGTSGTEELFF.